Listed here is a single T cell receptor (beta chain). Germline CDR1 SGHAT, CDR2 FQNNGV. V was pared by 1 base and J by 8 bases, with 14 bases between. This CDR3 has 15 amino acids. While infection was still active, Seattle patients were enrolled and then followed longitudinally. The data are from a study of blood T cell repertoires in COVID-19. About the study: The analysed material was cDNA or gDNA that came from T cells, B-cell-depleted T cells, or PBMCs.

In the authors' workflow: Reference gene primers were amplified, and this amplification served to estimate nucleated cell counts. The table came from immunoSEQ multiplex PCR; TCRdb's copy has only in-frame clones and leaves some out. V and J calls plus clone size are reproduced from that table; the DNA served to infer D and trimming. Of over 200,000 clones listed, 70% to 90% were seen once; the top ten hold 2% to 3%. This chain connects TRBV11-2 to TRBJ1-4; no firm D call. Sequenced material: peripheral blood. The clonotype comes from a man aged 25-45 years with COVID-19, enrolled during active disease. The CDR3 spells CASSLGPPRREKLFF. For the CDR3, the DNA is TGTGCCAGCAGCTTAGGGCCCCCCAGGCGAGAAAAACTGTTTTTT. The full variable domain, with the rest looked up from reference TRBV11-2 and TRBJ1-4, is EAGVAQSPRYKIIEKRQSVAFWCNPISGHATLYWYQQILGQGPKLLIQFQNNGVVDDSQLPKDRFSAERLKGVDSTLKIQPAKLEDSAVYLCASSLGPPRREKLFFGSGTQLSVL.